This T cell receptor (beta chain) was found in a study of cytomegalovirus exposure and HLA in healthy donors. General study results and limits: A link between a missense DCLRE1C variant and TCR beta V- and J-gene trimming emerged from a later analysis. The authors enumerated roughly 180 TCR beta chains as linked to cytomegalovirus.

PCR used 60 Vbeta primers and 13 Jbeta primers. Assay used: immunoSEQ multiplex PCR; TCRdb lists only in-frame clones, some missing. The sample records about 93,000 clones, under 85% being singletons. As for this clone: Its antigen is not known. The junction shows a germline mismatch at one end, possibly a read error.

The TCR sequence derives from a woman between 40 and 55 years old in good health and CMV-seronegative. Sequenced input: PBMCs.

The CDR3 reads CSVEDAGKITF. The CDR3 DNA is TGCAGCGTTGAAGATGCGGGTAAAATTACTTTT. The chain combines TRBV29-1 with TRBJ1-1; no definite D call. Looked up from germline, CDR1 is SQVTM and CDR2 is ANQGSEA. The CDR3 contains 11 residues.